The source of this T cell receptor beta chain is a study of blood T cell repertoires in COVID-19. Study overall: The study drew acute and convalescent COVID-19 samples from the United States, Italy and Spain. PBMCs, B-cell-depleted T cells, or T cells were the source of the cDNA or gDNA that made up the material.

Original data processing: Amplification of reference gene primers was used by the study to estimate nucleated cell counts. Measured with immunoSEQ multiplex PCR; TCRdb has only the in-frame clones, and not every one. D and trimming come from the DNA, and the V and J calls and clone size come from that table. Found here are approximately 150,000 clones, roughly 88% of them singletons; the top ten hold around 1.7%. The germline V gene has CDR1 MNHEY and CDR2 SVGAGI. V shed 7 bases and J shed 0 bases, with 9 bases lying between them. The CDR3 totals 14 residues. The rearrangement uses TRBV6-5 and TRBJ2-2; D unclear. Sequencing was done on a sample of peripheral blood. The origin of this receptor is a woman aged 45-60 years with acute or convalescent COVID-19. CDR3 nucleotides: TGTGCCAGCAACGTCTACTCGAACACCGGGGAGCTGTTTTTT. Amino acids: CASNVYSNTGELFF.